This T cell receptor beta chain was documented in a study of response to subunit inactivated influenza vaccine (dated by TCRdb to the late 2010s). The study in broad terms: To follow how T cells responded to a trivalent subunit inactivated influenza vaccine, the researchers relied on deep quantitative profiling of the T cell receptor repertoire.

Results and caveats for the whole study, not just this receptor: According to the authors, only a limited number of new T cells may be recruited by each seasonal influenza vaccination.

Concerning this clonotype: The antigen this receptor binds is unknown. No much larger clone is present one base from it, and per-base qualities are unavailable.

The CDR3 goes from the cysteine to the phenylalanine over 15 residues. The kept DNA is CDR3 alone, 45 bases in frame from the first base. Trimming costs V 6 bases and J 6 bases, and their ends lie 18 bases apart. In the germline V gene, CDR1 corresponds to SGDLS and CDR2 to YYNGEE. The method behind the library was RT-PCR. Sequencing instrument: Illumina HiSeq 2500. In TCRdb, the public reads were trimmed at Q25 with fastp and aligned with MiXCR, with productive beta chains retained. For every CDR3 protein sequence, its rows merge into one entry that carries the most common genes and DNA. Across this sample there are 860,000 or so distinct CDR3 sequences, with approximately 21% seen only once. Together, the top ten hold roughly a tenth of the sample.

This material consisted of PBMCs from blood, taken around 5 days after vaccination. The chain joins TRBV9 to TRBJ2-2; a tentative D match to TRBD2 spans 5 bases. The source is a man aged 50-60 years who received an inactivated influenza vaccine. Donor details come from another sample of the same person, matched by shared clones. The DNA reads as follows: TGTGCCAGCACCCCCTCCCTAGCATCTTCCGGGGAGCTGTTTTTT. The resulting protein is CASTPSLASSGELFF.